A selection of T cell receptor beta chains follows, all from one sample in a study of cytomegalovirus exposure and HLA in healthy donors. Method: immunoSEQ multiplex PCR; TCRdb's copy keeps in-frame clones and lacks some. The data show some 110,000 clones, 86% seen once. Sequencing was done on a sample of PBMCs. The origin of the receptors is a man aged 18 to 29 in good health and CMV-seronegative. Both conserved end residues are trimmed from each CDR3. A D gene is named only where the DNA matches it firmly. Clone size is shown for a subset of rows, as once, few, many or a class of expanded clone.

d_call,v_call,cdr3_length,clone_size,j_call,cdr3_aa
TRBD1,TRBV5-1,12,NA,TRBJ2-7,ASSSTTGAYEQY
TRBD1,TRBV27,13,NA,TRBJ2-2,ASSRRQGATGELF
NA,TRBV6-6,13,NA,TRBJ1-4,ASSPKLATNEKLF
TRBD2,TRBV4-1,15,NA,TRBJ2-1,ASSQDLASGSDNEQF
TRBD2,TRBV6-4,13,NA,TRBJ2-5,ASSVEAGRQETQY
TRBD1,TRBV2,12,few,TRBJ2-7,ASSARTGDHEQY
TRBD1,TRBV29-1,15,NA,TRBJ2-1,SGSGTGGSISYNEQF
NA,TRBV5-4,13,NA,TRBJ1-2,ASSLGAGEGYGYT
TRBD1,TRBV13,13,NA,TRBJ1-4,ASSYTGGVGEKLF
TRBD1,TRBV10-2,11,NA,TRBJ2-3,ASRTGEADTQY
TRBD1,TRBV11-2,12,NA,TRBJ2-5,ASSTPGGGETQY
NA,TRBV6-1,12,once,TRBJ2-7,ASSEVQGSYEQY
NA,TRBV4-1,14,NA,TRBJ1-3,ASSQEDSSSGNTIY
TRBD2,TRBV7-6,13,NA,TRBJ2-1,ASSLTPGGIHEQF
NA,TRBV12-2,9,NA,TRBJ2-3,ASRRGDTQY
NA,TRBV7-2,12,NA,TRBJ2-3,ASSLRAGSDTQY
TRBD1,TRBV18,14,NA,TRBJ1-5,ASSQTGGRSNQPQH
NA,TRBV19,11,few,TRBJ1-1,ASNSKTNTEAF
NA,TRBV5-1,16,once,TRBJ1-2,ASSAHPRGPGANYGYT
NA,TRBV6-6,11,NA,TRBJ1-2,ASKDSTNYGYT
NA,TRBV13,14,few,TRBJ2-5,ASSLEGGANQETQY
NA,TRBV7-6,13,NA,TRBJ1-3,ASSLVRSSGNTIY
NA,TRBV5-1,13,NA,TRBJ2-7,ASSLAIDNLYEQY
TRBD2,TRBV4-1,14,NA,TRBJ2-5,ASSQDIAGGQETQY
NA,TRBV5-4,14,NA,TRBJ2-1,ASSLGGSSRVAEQF
NA,TRBV20-1,9,NA,TRBJ2-5,SASSQETQY
TRBD2,TRBV5-1,12,NA,TRBJ2-1,ASSLGLAFDEQF
NA,TRBV7-2,13,NA,TRBJ1-3,ASSIPLLSGNTIY
NA,TRBV5-1,13,NA,TRBJ1-4,ASSLEGRTQAKLF
TRBD1,TRBV7-2,13,once,TRBJ2-7,ASSASGTAAYEQY
NA,TRBV5-6,11,NA,TRBJ2-7,ASSLAGGDEQY
NA,TRBV29-1,11,NA,TRBJ1-5,SVANRVGQPQH
NA,TRBV29-1,12,NA,TRBJ2-2,STRSTGDTGELF
NA,TRBV2,13,NA,TRBJ1-2,ASSEAGTSWAGYT
NA,TRBV19,10,NA,TRBJ2-7,ASTTRQGEQY
TRBD1,TRBV6-5,14,NA,TRBJ2-7,ASSYQEAGQGYEQY
NA,TRBV4-1,12,once,TRBJ2-7,ASSQDRSRYEQY
NA,TRBV7-9,11,NA,TRBJ2-5,ASSLARAETQY
NA,TRBV19,12,NA,TRBJ2-7,ASSILGASYEQY
TRBD2,TRBV9,13,once,TRBJ2-7,ASSLTSGATYEQY
TRBD1,TRBV7-9,14,NA,TRBJ1-1,ASSSQGALPNTEAF
TRBD1,TRBV7-9,12,once,TRBJ2-1,ASSPGDRVNEQF